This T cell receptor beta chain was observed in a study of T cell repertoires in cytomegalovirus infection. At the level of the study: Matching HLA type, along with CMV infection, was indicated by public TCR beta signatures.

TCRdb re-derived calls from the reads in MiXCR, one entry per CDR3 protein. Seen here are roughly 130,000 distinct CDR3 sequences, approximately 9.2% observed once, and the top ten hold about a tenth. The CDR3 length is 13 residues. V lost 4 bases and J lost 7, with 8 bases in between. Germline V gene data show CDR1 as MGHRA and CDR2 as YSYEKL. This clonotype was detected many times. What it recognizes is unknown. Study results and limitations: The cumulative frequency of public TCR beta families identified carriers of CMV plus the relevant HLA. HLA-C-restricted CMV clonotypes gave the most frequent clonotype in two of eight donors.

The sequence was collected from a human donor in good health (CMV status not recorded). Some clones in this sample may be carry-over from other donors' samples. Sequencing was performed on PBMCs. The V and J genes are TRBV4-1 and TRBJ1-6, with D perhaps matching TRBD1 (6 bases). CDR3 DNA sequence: TGCGCCAGCAGCCCCGGGACAAATTCACCCCTCCACTTT. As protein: CASSPGTNSPLHF.